Detailed here is one TCR beta chain. The data were taken from a study of T cell changes during pregnancy in multiple sclerosis. In germline, CDR1 is LGHNA, CDR2 YNFKEQ. The ends lost 1 base at V and 2 bases at J; junction bases unmatched: 8. This CDR3 has 17 amino acids. The assay was immunoSEQ multiplex PCR, and TCRdb's table has in-frame clones only and misses some. This table has around 53,000 clones, under 95% appearing once. This sequence was found in a female donor with multiple sclerosis, enrolled in a pregnancy study. The J gene is TRBJ2-7, the V gene TRBV4-2, with 10 positions matching TRBD1. Sequencing was performed on CD8+ T cells from peripheral blood mononuclear cells, taken before pregnancy. The CDR3 sequence: CASSQGLGTGDAYEQYF. As DNA, the CDR3 is TGTGCCAGCAGCCAAGGCCTAGGGACAGGGGATGCCTACGAGCAGTACTTC.